One and the same sample provided the 22 T cell receptor beta chains below, sequenced in a study of T cell therapy after organ transplantation. TCRdb's copy holds only in-frame clones and misses some; the assay was immunoSEQ multiplex PCR. In the table there are about 21,000 clones, roughly 89% of which are singletons. Antigens for these TCRs are unknown. The time point: 20-29 weeks after completion of therapy. The sequencing here drew on CD8+ T cells from blood, taken after autologous CMV-specific T cell therapy. The receptor set was obtained from a human patient who had received a solid organ transplant and had CMV disease. A subset of T cells may come from the graft donor.

This chain joins TRBV6-6 and TRBJ2-5; 9 nucleotides line up with TRBD2. Germline CDR1 is MNHNY and CDR2 is SVGAGI (reference sequence). With 6 bases clipped from V and 4 bases from J, the junction kept 12 bases outside the gene matches. The CDR3 consists of 16 residues. In nucleotides, the CDR3 is TGTGCCAGCAGCCCCGGACTAGCGAACAGGCGAGAGACCCAGTACTTC. Translating gives CASSPGLANRRETQYF.

This chain joins TRBV11-3 and TRBJ2-1; 9 bases fit TRBD2. The CDR3 is made up of 15 amino acids. V dropped 5 bases and J dropped 4; count of bases not matched to a gene: 6. Germline loops: CDR1 SGHNT, CDR2 YENEEA. The DNA of the CDR3 is TGTGCCAGCAGCCAGATGGGACTAGCTTACAATGAGCAGTTCTTC. Its translation: CASSQMGLAYNEQFF.

This chain uses TRBV7-9 with TRBJ2-1, with no clear D. CDR1 SEHNR and CDR2 FQNEAQ come from the germline V gene (reference sequence). V lost 3 bases to trimming and J lost 2 bases, with 23 bases between them. The CDR3 sequence is 19 residues long. The CDR3 DNA reads as TGTGCCAGCAGCTTTACGCAGGAACATCGTATCTCCCCCTACAATGAGCAGTTCTTC. It encodes CASSFTQEHRISPYNEQFF.

The CDR3: CASSIGPTGTNEQFF. DNA of the CDR3: TGTGCCAGTAGTATAGGCCCGACAGGTACAAATGAGCAGTTCTTC. The genes are TRBV19 and TRBJ2-1, with D perhaps matching TRBD1 (6 bases). V dropped 1 base and J dropped 7 bases, with 14 bases sitting between them. The germline V gene encodes CDR1 LNHDA and CDR2 SQIVND (reference sequence). The length of the CDR3 is 15 residues.

The chain recombines TRBV6-1 with TRBJ2-7; TRBD2 aligns across 10 bases. CDR1 MNHNS and CDR2 SASEGT come from the germline V gene. After removal of 4 bases from V and 3 bases from J, the junction contained 9 bases not matched to a gene. The CDR3 is 16 residues long. The CDR3 loop reads CASSGLWTSGNYEQYF. CDR3 in DNA: TGTGCCAGCAGTGGACTCTGGACTAGCGGAAACTACGAGCAGTACTTC.

The chain employs TRBV27 and TRBJ2-5, with 7 bases that match TRBD2. CDR3 length: 16 residues. CDR1 is MNHEY, CDR2 SMNVEV, per germline (reference sequence). J was trimmed by 7 bases and V by 5 bases; bases with no gene match: 16. The CDR3 nucleotides read TGTGCCAGCAGTCCATCAAGCGGGGCGCAAGTTGGGACCCAGTACTTC. Translating gives CASSPSSGAQVGTQYF.

The rearrangement uses TRBV27 and TRBJ1-1; 8 nucleotides agree with TRBD1. Germline V CDR1 and CDR2: MNHEY, SMNVEV (reference sequence). The ends lost 5 bases at V and 4 bases at J; junction bases unmatched: 9. The CDR3 is 15 residues long. CDR3 coding DNA: TGTGCCAGCAGTCCAGGGGGCGGATGGGGCACTGAAGCTTTCTTT. Translating gives CASSPGGGWGTEAFF.

This sequence joins TRBV11-1 and TRBJ2-3; 7 bases are a match to TRBD2. CDR1 and CDR2 from the germline V gene are SGHAT and FQDESV (reference sequence). The CDR3 spans 14 residues. After removal of 5 bases from V and 4 bases from J, the junction contained 6 bases not matched to a gene. CDR3: CASSPWGGADTQYF. DNA for the CDR3: TGTGCCAGCAGCCCCTGGGGGGGAGCAGATACGCAGTATTTT.

This clone is judged medium-sized. The chain joins TRBV10-1 to TRBJ1-5; D is uncertain. The V gene's germline CDR1 is WNHNN and CDR2 SYGVQD (reference sequence). Trimming shortened V by 8 bases and J by 3 bases, and 2 bases separated the two germline ends. This CDR3 is built from 10 residues. CDR3 region: CASLNQPQHF. In DNA form, the CDR3 reads TGCGCCAGCCTCAATCAGCCCCAGCATTTT.

This clone was observed a single time. The chain is built from TRBV13 and TRBJ1-2, with D uncertain. The CDR3 is 17 residues long. Per germline, CDR1 PRHDT and CDR2 FYEKMQ (reference sequence). Trimming stripped 4 bases from V and 4 bases from J, with 22 bases between. CDR3 amino acids: CASSSTGAGVVAYGYTF. CDR3 DNA sequence: TGTGCCAGCAGCTCAACGGGAGCCGGGGTCGTGGCCTATGGCTACACCTTC.

The rearrangement uses TRBV7-9 and TRBJ1-2; D gene uncertain. Trimming stripped 6 bases from V and 2 bases from J, with 13 bases between. This CDR3 has 14 residues. The V gene's germline CDR1 is SEHNR and CDR2 FQNEAQ (reference sequence). The CDR3 DNA is TGTGCCAGCAGTCACCCGTTGAGGAACTATGGCTACACCTTC. This encodes CASSHPLRNYGYTF.

The chain joins TRBV19 to TRBJ1-5; D is unresolved. Germline CDR1 and CDR2: LNHDA and SQIVND (reference sequence). CDR3 length: 13 amino acids. Deletions cut 4 bases from V and 1 base from J, with 5 bases between. In nucleotides, the CDR3 is TGTGCCAGTAGTAGTCTCAGCAATCAGCCCCAGCATTTT. Encoded protein: CASSSLSNQPQHF.

The rearrangement uses TRBV25-1 and TRBJ1-5, with D possibly being TRBD1 (5 bases). The V gene lost 4 bases and the J gene lost 7 bases, with 11 bases spanning the gap. This CDR3 region has 13 residues. CDR1 MGHDK and CDR2 SYGVNS come from the germline V gene. The CDR3 bases are TGTGCCAGCAGTGCCCAGGGCGGACAGCCCCAGCATTTT. Protein: CASSAQGGQPQHF.

The V gene is TRBV2, the J gene TRBJ2-2; D might be TRBD1 (6 bases). The CDR3 runs 14 residues. The germline V gene has CDR1 SNHLY and CDR2 FYNNEI. V was pared by 8 bases and J by 5 bases, with 15 bases between. The CDR3 DNA sequence: TGTGCCAGCTCAGGTCACAGGGAGACCGGGGAGCTGTTTTTT. This sequence encodes CASSGHRETGELFF.

The CDR3 nucleotides are TGTGCCAGCAGTCGATTTGGGGGGCCCACAGATACGCAGTATTTT. Amino acids: CASSRFGGPTDTQYF. This chain uses TRBV2 with TRBJ2-3, with D perhaps assigned TRBD1 or TRBD2 (6 bases each). The CDR3 runs to 15 residues. The V gene lost 5 bases and the J gene lost 2 bases, with 14 bases spanning the gap. Germline CDR1 reads SNHLY; CDR2 reads FYNNEI.

The rearrangement links TRBV7-6 to TRBJ2-5; no definite D call. The J call may be faulty, since TRBJ2-7 better matches the DNA end. The length of the CDR3 is 12 residues. Germline loops: CDR1 SGHVS, CDR2 FNYEAQ. The CDR3 spells CASSFSAYEQYF. The CDR3 DNA follows: TGTGCCAGCAGCTTTTCGGCCTACGAGCAGTACTTC.

V and J are TRBV30 and TRBJ1-5, with no clear D. Germline V gene sequence: CDR1 GTSNPN, CDR2 SVGIG (reference sequence). V lost 2 bases and J 2 bases, leaving 10 bases between the germline ends. The CDR3 runs to 14 residues. The chain's CDR3 is CAWSTVAGNQPQHF. The CDR3 coding sequence is TGTGCCTGGAGTACGGTGGCAGGCAATCAGCCCCAGCATTTT.

This chain connects TRBV5-6 to TRBJ2-5, with 8 bases identical to TRBD2. The length of the CDR3 is 16 residues. The germline gives CDR1 SGHDT, CDR2 YYEEEE. The J segment lost 1 base and the V segment lost 2 bases, leaving 7 bases of the junction unmatched. CDR3 nucleotides: TGTGCCAGCAGCTTCCCAAGCGGGGGTTTCCAAGAGACCCAGTACTTC. Translating gives CASSFPSGGFQETQYF.

A single count supports this clone. The chain couples TRBV4-3 to TRBJ2-7, with a tentative D call TRBD2 (5 bases). Germline V lookup: CDR1 LGHNA, CDR2 YSLEER. CDR3 length: 15 residues. V lost 0 bases, J lost 3 bases, and 12 bases lay in between. CDR3 in DNA: TGCGCCAGCAGCCAAGAGGACGGGGAGATCTACGAGCAGTACTTC. Encoded protein: CASSQEDGEIYEQYF.

V is TRBV6-5 and J is TRBJ2-4; 9 positions agree with TRBD1. Germline V CDR1 and CDR2: MNHEY, SVGAGI. The CDR3 length is 15 residues. J gave up 4 bases and V 5 bases, and 6 bases lay outside the gene matches. The CDR3 is CASSAPGQGKNIQYF. The DNA of the CDR3 is TGTGCCAGCAGTGCCCCGGGACAGGGAAAAAACATTCAGTACTTC.

This clone has just one count. This chain uses TRBV4-3 with TRBJ2-7; D unclear. CDR3 length equals 13 residues. Trimming pared 2 bases from V and 3 bases from J, leaving 8 bases between. Germline V gene data show CDR1 as LGHNA and CDR2 as YSLEER. CDR3 in amino acids: CASSQTRSYEQYF. In DNA, the CDR3 is TGCGCCAGCAGCCAAACACGGAGCTACGAGCAGTACTTC.

V and J are TRBV28 and TRBJ1-1; D possibly corresponds to TRBD1 (6 bases). This CDR3 is 14 amino acids long. V was trimmed by 8 bases and J by 2 bases, leaving 15 bases between them. Germline V gene lookup returns CDR1 MDHEN and CDR2 SYDVKM. Written as DNA, the CDR3 is TGTGCCAGCGGAGGGGGGGATTTTAACACTGAAGCTTTCTTT. Amino acids: CASGGGDFNTEAFF. Variable domain in full (rest from reference TRBV28 and TRBJ1-1): DVKVTQSSRYLVKRTGEKVFLECVQDMDHENMFWYRQDPGLGLRLIYFSYDVKMKEKGDIPEGYSVSREKKERFSLILESASTNQTSMYLCASGGGDFNTEAFFGQGTRLTVV.